The rows below give T cell receptor beta chains drawn from one sample of a study of T cell responses to AZD1222 COVID-19 vaccine. The repertoire was sequenced with immunoSEQ multiplex PCR; TCRdb's copy has only in-frame clones and lacks some. The sample lists roughly 44,000 clones, about 83% occurring once. The sequenced sample was peripheral blood, obtained on day 0 of AZD1222 vaccination. These receptors originate from an adult in good health. Both conserved end residues are part of each CDR3. A D gene is named only where the DNA matches it firmly. Not all rows give a size; the values are once, few, many and, for expanded clones, a class.

d_call,clone_size,v_call,j_call,cdr3_nt,cdr3_aa
-,-,TRBV5-1,TRBJ2-7,TGCGCCAGCAGCTTGGACAGTCTCTACGAGCAGTACTTC,CASSLDSLYEQYF
-,-,TRBV30,TRBJ1-1,TGTGCCTGGAGTGTATCAGGGCCGCCTATCCTAAACACTGAAGCTTTCTTT,CAWSVSGPPILNTEAFF
TRBD1,few,TRBV27,TRBJ2-7,TGTGCCAGCAGAATCCAGGGGGAGAGCTACGAGCAGTACTTC,CASRIQGESYEQYF
-,-,TRBV7-8,TRBJ2-7,TGTGCCAGCAGCTTTGGATTAGGACAGCCATTCCGCTCAAGCTCCTACGAGCAGTACTTC,CASSFGLGQPFRSSSYEQYF
TRBD1,-,TRBV15,TRBJ1-5,TGTGCCACCAGTGGACAGGGCCCACAGCCCCAGCATTTT,CATSGQGPQPQHF
-,few,TRBV2,TRBJ2-1,TGTGCCAGCAGTGAAGCCCAGGGGAACTACAATGAGCAGTTCTTC,CASSEAQGNYNEQFF
-,-,TRBV20-1,TRBJ1-2,TGCAGTGTTAAAGTGGGTGGCTACACCTTC,CSVKVGGYTF
-,-,TRBV27,TRBJ2-7,TGTGCCAGCAGAACTAACCGGGACTTGTACTTC,CASRTNRDLYF
TRBD1,once,TRBV5-6,TRBJ1-1,TGTGCCAGCAGCTCGATTGAAAGACAGGGTAGAGATACTGAAGCTTTCTTT,CASSSIERQGRDTEAFF
TRBD2,-,TRBV3-1/TRBV3-2,TRBJ2-3,TGTGCCAGCAGCCAGGGACTAGCGGCACTCAATACGCAGTATTTT,CASSQGLAALNTQYF
-,-,TRBV28,TRBJ1-1,TGTGCCAGCAGTCCCCTGGGGCTGAACACTGAAGCTTTCTTT,CASSPLGLNTEAFF
-,-,TRBV11-2,TRBJ2-3,TGTGCCAGCAGCGTGGGGGCGGGATTCACAGATACGCAGTATTTT,CASSVGAGFTDTQYF
-,-,TRBV7-2,TRBJ1-2,TGTGCCAGCAGCCGCTTGAGCCAAGCTAACTATGGCTACACCTTC,CASSRLSQANYGYTF
-,-,TRBV28,TRBJ1-2,TGTGCCAGCAGTTTTGGGAGCGGACACTATGGCTACACCTTC,CASSFGSGHYGYTF
-,-,TRBV14,TRBJ1-2,TGTGCCAGCAGCCAAGCGGGTGGCTACACCTTC,CASSQAGGYTF
-,-,TRBV19,TRBJ1-1,TGTGCCAGTAGTACGGGGCGGAACACTGAAGCTTTCTTT,CASSTGRNTEAFF
TRBD1,once,TRBV20-1,TRBJ1-2,TGCAGTGCAAGACAGGGGGAAGGCTACACCTTC,CSARQGEGYTF
-,-,TRBV29-1,TRBJ1-1,TGCAGCGTTATAGGGCCAAACTTGAACACTGAAGCTTTCTTT,CSVIGPNLNTEAFF
-,-,TRBV5-1,TRBJ2-7,TGCGCCAGCAGCTTATATCCCGGGCCCGAGCAGTACTTC,CASSLYPGPEQYF
-,-,TRBV28,TRBJ2-5,TGTGCCAGCAGTGTAACGGAGACCCAGTACTTC,CASSVTETQYF
-,-,TRBV5-1,TRBJ2-7,TGCGCCAGCAGCTTCCAGGGGGGGTCGAGCGAGCAGTACTTC,CASSFQGGSSEQYF
-,once,TRBV3-1/TRBV3-2,TRBJ1-2,TGTGCCAGCAGCTCACGGGAGTTTGAGGGCTACACCTTC,CASSSREFEGYTF
TRBD2,-,TRBV3-1/TRBV3-2,TRBJ2-1,TGTGCCAGCAGCTTTGGACTAGCGGGGGGCAATGAGCAGTTCTTC,CASSFGLAGGNEQFF
TRBD1,-,TRBV19,TRBJ2-2,TGTGCCAGTAGTCTCGACAGGGTGGTCGGGGAGCTGTTTTTT,CASSLDRVVGELFF
-,few,TRBV28,TRBJ1-6,TGTGCCAGCAGTTTGCGCAGGGACCATTCACCCCTCCACTTT,CASSLRRDHSPLHF
-,-,TRBV7-2,TRBJ1-5,TGTGCCAGCAGCCCCGGCTGGGGCAATCAGCCCCAGCATTTT,CASSPGWGNQPQHF
-,few,TRBV4-1,TRBJ1-3,TGCGCCAGCAGCCAAGATCGACAGACTGGAAACACCATATATTTT,CASSQDRQTGNTIYF
TRBD1,-,TRBV27,TRBJ2-1,TGTGCCAGCAGTTTATCTGGGACAGGGAACAATGAGCAGTTCTTC,CASSLSGTGNNEQFF
-,-,TRBV18,TRBJ1-5,TGTGCCAGCTCATCTGACAGAAATCAGCCCCAGCATTTT,CASSSDRNQPQHF
-,-,TRBV7-9,TRBJ1-1,TGTGCCAGCAGCTTAGTCGAGGGAAACACTGAAGCTTTCTTT,CASSLVEGNTEAFF
-,-,TRBV28,TRBJ2-7,TGTGCCAGCACCCCGCCCGCAGGGTCGAAAAGAACGGAGTACTTC,CASTPPAGSKRTEYF
-,-,TRBV30,TRBJ1-4,TGTGCCTGGAGTCGGTCTGAAAAACTGTTTTTT,CAWSRSEKLFF
TRBD1,-,TRBV30,TRBJ1-3,TGTGCCTGGAGCCTTTACAGGGGGCTCGGAAACACCATATATTTT,CAWSLYRGLGNTIYF
TRBD2,-,TRBV19,TRBJ2-7,TGTGCCAGTAGTTCAGCGGGGGACGCCAGAAAGAAAGACTACGAGCAGTACTTC,CASSSAGDARKKDYEQYF
-,-,TRBV3-1/TRBV3-2,TRBJ1-1,TGTGCCAGCAGCCAAGTATTCGGGGGGACTGAAGCTTTCTTT,CASSQVFGGTEAFF
-,-,TRBV28,TRBJ2-4,TGTGCCAGCAGTTTAGGGCCCGGCCAGGTCCTTTTGGCCAAAAACATTCAGTACTTC,CASSLGPGQVLLAKNIQYF